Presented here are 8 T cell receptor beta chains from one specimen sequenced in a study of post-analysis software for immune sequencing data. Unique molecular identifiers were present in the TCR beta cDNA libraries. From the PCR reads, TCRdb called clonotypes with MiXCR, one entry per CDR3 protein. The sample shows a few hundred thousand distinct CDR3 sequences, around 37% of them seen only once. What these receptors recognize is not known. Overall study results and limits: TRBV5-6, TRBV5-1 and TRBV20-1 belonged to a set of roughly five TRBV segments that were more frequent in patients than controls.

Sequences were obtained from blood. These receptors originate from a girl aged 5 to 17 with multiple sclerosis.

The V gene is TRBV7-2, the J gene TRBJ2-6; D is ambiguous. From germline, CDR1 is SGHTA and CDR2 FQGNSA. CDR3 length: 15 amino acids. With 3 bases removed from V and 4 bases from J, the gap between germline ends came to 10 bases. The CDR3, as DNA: TGTGCCAGCAGCTTCACCGGGCGGGGGGCCAACGTCCTGACTTTC. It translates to CASSFTGRGANVLTF.

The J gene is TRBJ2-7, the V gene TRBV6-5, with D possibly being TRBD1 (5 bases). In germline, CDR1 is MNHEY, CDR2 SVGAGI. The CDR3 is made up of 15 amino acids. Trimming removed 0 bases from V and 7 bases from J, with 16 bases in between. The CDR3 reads CASSYSGWQGHEQYF. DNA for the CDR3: TGTGCCAGCAGTTACTCGGGGTGGCAGGGCCATGAGCAGTACTTC.

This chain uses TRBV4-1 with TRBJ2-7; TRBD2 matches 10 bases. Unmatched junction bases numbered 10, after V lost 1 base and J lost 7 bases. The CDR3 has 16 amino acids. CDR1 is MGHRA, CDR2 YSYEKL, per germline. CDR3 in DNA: TGCGCCAGCAGCCAAGTAATACTAGCGGGGTTATATGAGCAGTACTTC. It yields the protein CASSQVILAGLYEQYF.

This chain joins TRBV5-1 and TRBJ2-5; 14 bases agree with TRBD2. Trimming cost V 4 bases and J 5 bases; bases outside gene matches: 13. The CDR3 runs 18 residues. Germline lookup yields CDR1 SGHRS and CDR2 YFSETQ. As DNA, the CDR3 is TGCGCCAGCAGCCCGGGACTAGCGGGGGCTAGCACCCAGGAGACCCAGTACTTC. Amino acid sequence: CASSPGLAGASTQETQYF.

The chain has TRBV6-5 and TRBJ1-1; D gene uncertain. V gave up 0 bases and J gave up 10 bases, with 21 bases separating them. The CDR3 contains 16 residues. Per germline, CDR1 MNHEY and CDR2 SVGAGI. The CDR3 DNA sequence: TGTGCCAGCAGTTACTCGCTACTCCCTACAAGGGAGGGAGCTTTCTTT. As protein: CASSYSLLPTREGAFF.

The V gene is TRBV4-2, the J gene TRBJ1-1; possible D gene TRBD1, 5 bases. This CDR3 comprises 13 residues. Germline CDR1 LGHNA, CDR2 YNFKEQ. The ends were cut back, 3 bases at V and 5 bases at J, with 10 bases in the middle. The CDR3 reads CASSQVGATEAFF. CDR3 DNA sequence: TGTGCCAGCAGCCAGGTCGGGGCAACTGAAGCTTTCTTT.

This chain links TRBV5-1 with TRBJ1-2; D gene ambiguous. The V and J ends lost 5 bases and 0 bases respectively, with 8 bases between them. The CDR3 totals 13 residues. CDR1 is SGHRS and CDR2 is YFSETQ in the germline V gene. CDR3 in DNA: TGCGCCAGCAGGAACGTAGCTAACTATGGCTACACCTTC. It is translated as CASRNVANYGYTF. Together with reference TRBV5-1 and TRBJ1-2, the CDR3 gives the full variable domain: KAGVTQTPRYLIKTRGQQVTLSCSPISGHRSVSWYQQTPGQGLQFLFEYFSETQRNKGNFPGRFSGRQFSNSRSEMNVSTLELGDSALYLCASRNVANYGYTFGSGTRLTVV.

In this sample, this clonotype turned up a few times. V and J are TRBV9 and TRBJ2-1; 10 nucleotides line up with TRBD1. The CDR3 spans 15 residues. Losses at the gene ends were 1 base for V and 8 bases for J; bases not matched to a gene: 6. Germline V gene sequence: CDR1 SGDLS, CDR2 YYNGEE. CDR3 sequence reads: CASSVLPGQGYEQFF. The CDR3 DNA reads TGTGCCAGCAGCGTACTACCGGGACAGGGGTATGAGCAGTTCTTC.